One and the same sample provided the 11 T cell receptor beta chains below, sequenced in a study of T cells in Graves' hyperthyroidism and ophthalmopathy. Amplification of TCR beta CDR3 regions was performed using RNA transcripts as template. The TCR CDR3 was amplified in a first-round RT-PCR using the HTBI primer set. TCRdb recomputed calls from the multiplex PCR reads with MiXCR, one row per CDR3 protein. The table records 340,000 or so distinct CDR3 sequences, 21% of them present only once. The sample was blood. The receptors come from a woman aged 45-60 years with Graves' hyperthyroidism.

This clonotype showed up many times. The chain carries TRBV5-1 and TRBJ1-1; D unclear. V lost 2 bases, J lost 1 base, and 12 bases lay in between. Germline CDR1 SGHRS, CDR2 YFSETQ. The CDR3 spans 15 residues. CDR3: CASSFQEAWNTEAFF. In nucleotides, the CDR3 is TGCGCCAGCAGCTTCCAGGAGGCCTGGAACACTGAAGCTTTCTTT.

This clonotype was observed many times. This chain's CDR3 is CATRTGVNQPQHF. CDR3 DNA sequence: TGTGCCACTCGGACAGGGGTCAATCAGCCCCAGCATTTT. The chain links TRBV28 to TRBJ1-5, with 9 positions matching TRBD1. Germline CDR1 MDHEN, CDR2 SYDVKM. V lost 10 bases, J lost 3 bases, and 4 bases stayed unmatched. The CDR3 is 13 residues long.

The chain combines TRBV30 with TRBJ1-5; D gene uncertain. The germline V gene encodes CDR1 GTSNPN and CDR2 SVGIG (reference sequence). The CDR3 extends over 13 amino acids. Trimming shortened V by 1 base and J by 4 bases, and 8 bases separated the two germline ends. The CDR3 here is CAWSEGGNQPQHF. Here the CDR3 DNA reads TGTGCCTGGAGTGAGGGAGGAAATCAGCCCCAGCATTTT.

This clonotype was recorded many times. The chain links TRBV5-1 to TRBJ2-1; 15 positions agree with TRBD2. The germline V gene encodes CDR1 SGHRS and CDR2 YFSETQ. CDR3 size: 16 residues. The V gene end was trimmed by 4 bases and the J gene end by 7 bases; junction bases not matched to a gene: 6. This CDR3 is CASSPGTSGRMNEQFF. The CDR3 DNA follows: TGCGCCAGCAGCCCCGGGACTAGCGGGAGGATGAATGAGCAGTTCTTC.

This clonotype was detected ten times or more. The chain carries TRBV7-8 and TRBJ2-1, with 9 positions matching TRBD1. The CDR3 runs 15 residues. The V gene's germline CDR1 is SGHVS and CDR2 FQNEAQ. After removal of 7 bases from V and 7 bases from J, the junction contained 11 bases not matched to a gene. This CDR3 reads CASNTYRDRDNEQFF. The CDR3 DNA reads as TGTGCCAGCAACACCTACCGGGACAGGGATAATGAGCAGTTCTTC. Filled out from reference TRBV7-8 and TRBJ2-1, the complete variable domain reads GAGVSQSPRYKVAKRGQDVALRCDPISGHVSLFWYQQALGQGPEFLTYFQNEAQLDKSGLPSDRFFAERPEGSVSTLKIQRTQQEDSAVYLCASNTYRDRDNEQFFGPGTRLTVL.

The V and J genes are TRBV20-1 and TRBJ1-1; D is perhaps TRBD1 (5 bases). The CDR3 spans 15 residues. CDR1 DFQATT and CDR2 SNEGSKA come from the germline V gene (reference sequence). The ends were cut back, 4 bases at V and 1 base at J, with 16 bases in the middle. The CDR3 region is CSAINPGTGNTEAFF. Written as DNA, the CDR3 is TGCAGTGCTATCAACCCCGGTACAGGGAACACTGAAGCTTTCTTT.

This clonotype was recorded many times. The rearrangement joins TRBV27 to TRBJ1-1; D is unclear. The CDR3 runs to 14 residues. Germline V lookup: CDR1 MNHEY, CDR2 SMNVEV (reference sequence). Between the trimmed V and J ends, which lost 3 bases and 0 bases, there was a span of 8 bases. The CDR3 region has the DNA TGTGCCAGCAGTTTCTACCGGATGAACACTGAAGCTTTCTTT. This sequence encodes CASSFYRMNTEAFF.

This clonotype was counted only a few times. This chain links TRBV28 with TRBJ1-1, with D maybe TRBD1 (5 bases). The length of the CDR3 is 14 residues. V lost 5 bases, J lost 6 bases, and 16 bases lay in between. Germline assignment: CDR1 MDHEN and CDR2 SYDVKM. CDR3 in amino acids: CASSLSMGGAEAFF. CDR3 nucleotides: TGTGCCAGCAGTCTGTCGATGGGAGGGGCTGAAGCTTTCTTT. Full variable domain (missing parts from reference TRBV28 and TRBJ1-1): DVKVTQSSRYLVKRTGEKVFLECVQDMDHENMFWYRQDPGLGLRLIYFSYDVKMKEKGDIPEGYSVSREKKERFSLILESASTNQTSMYLCASSLSMGGAEAFFGQGTRLTVV.

The sample holds a few counts of this clonotype. The chain has TRBV30 and TRBJ1-2; TRBD1 matches at 9 bases. V shed 3 bases and J 6 bases; nucleotides not matched to a gene: 5. The CDR3 totals 13 residues. Germline-derived CDR1 and CDR2 are GTSNPN and SVGIG (reference sequence). CDR3 in amino acids: CAWRDRGRDGYTF. CDR3 sequence (DNA): TGTGCCTGGAGGGACAGGGGCCGGGATGGCTACACCTTC. Using reference TRBV30 and TRBJ1-2 for the parts outside the CDR3, the full variable domain is SQTIHQWPATLVQPVGSPLSLECTVEGTSNPNLYWYRQAAGRGLQLLFYSVGIGQISSEVPQNLSASRPQDRQFILSSKKLLLSDSGFYLCAWRDRGRDGYTFGSGTRLTVV.

The sample holds a few counts of this clonotype. The rearrangement joins TRBV25-1 to TRBJ1-2, with TRBD1 matching 9 bases. CDR3 length: 14 amino acids. The trim removed 1 base at V and 6 bases at J, leaving 3 bases unmatched. Germline CDR1 and CDR2: MGHDK and SYGVNS. CDR3 sequence (DNA): TGTGCCAGCAGTGAATGGGGGACAGGGAATGGCTACACCTTC. Its protein product is CASSEWGTGNGYTF.

The chain is built from TRBV25-1 and TRBJ2-5; TRBD1 matches at 9 bases. CDR3 size: 15 residues. Germline trimming cut 4 bases from V and 3 bases from J; bases unmatched to any gene: 6. From germline, CDR1 is MGHDK and CDR2 SYGVNS. For the CDR3, the DNA is TGTGCCAGCAGTGGATTTGGGACAGGGAAAGAGACCCAGTACTTC. Its translation: CASSGFGTGKETQYF.